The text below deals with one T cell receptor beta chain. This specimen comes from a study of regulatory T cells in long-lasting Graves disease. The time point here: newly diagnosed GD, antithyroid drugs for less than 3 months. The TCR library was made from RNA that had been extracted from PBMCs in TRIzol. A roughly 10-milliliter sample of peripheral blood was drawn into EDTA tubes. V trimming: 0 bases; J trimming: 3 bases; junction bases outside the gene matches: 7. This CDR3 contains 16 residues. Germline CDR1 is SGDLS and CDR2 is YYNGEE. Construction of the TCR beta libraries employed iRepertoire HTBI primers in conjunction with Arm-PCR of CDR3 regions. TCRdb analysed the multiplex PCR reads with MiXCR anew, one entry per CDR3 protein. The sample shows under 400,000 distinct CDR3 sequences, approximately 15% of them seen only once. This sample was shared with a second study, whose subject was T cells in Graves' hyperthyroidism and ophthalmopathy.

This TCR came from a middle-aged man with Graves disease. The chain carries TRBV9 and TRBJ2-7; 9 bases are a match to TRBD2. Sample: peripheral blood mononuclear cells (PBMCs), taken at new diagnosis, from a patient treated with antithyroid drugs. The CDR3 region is CASSVGPVAGDYEQYF. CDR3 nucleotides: TGTGCCAGCAGCGTAGGACCTGTAGCGGGGGACTACGAGCAGTACTTC. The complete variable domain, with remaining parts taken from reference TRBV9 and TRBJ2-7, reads DSGVTQTPKHLITATGQRVTLRCSPRSGDLSVYWYQQSLDQGLQFLIQYYNGEERAKGNILERFSAQQFPDLHSELNLSSLELGDSALYFCASSVGPVAGDYEQYFGPGTRLTVT.